Below, 20 T cell receptor beta chains from the same sample are listed, as sequenced in a study of shared clonotypes between healthy human individuals (dated by TCRdb to 2018 to 2021). Library creation used the immunoSEQ multiplex PCR assay. Not all clones reach the TCRdb copy of this immuneACCESS table, which keeps in-frame sequences only. Checked studies attribute under half of the gap to unresolved V genes and leave the rest unexplained. Within this sample are around 2.5 million clones, with 90% to 95% of them counted one time only. The ten largest clones represent about 0.38% of the sample. The specimen sequenced was naive CD4+ T cells from PBMCs. Interpreted using the paper, the cell subset or site label stands for: CD45RA+ positively selected. These receptors all stem from a man between 18 and 29 years old in good health. Some clones in this sample may be carry-over from other donors' samples.

This chain uses TRBV28 with TRBJ2-6, with 8 bases matching TRBD1. The CDR3 consists of 15 residues. CDR1 and CDR2 from the germline V gene are MDHEN and SYDVKM. Losses at the gene ends were 10 bases for V and 0 bases for J; bases not matched to a gene: 5. Here the CDR3 reads CATTGGSSGANVLTF. The CDR3 DNA is TGTGCCACCACAGGGGGGAGCTCTGGGGCCAACGTCCTGACTTTC.

Notes on this clone: Additional DNA sequences in this sample encode the identical CDR3. The chain has TRBV28 and TRBJ1-5; possibly TRBD1 for D (6 bases). Trimming took 5 bases from V and 7 from J, leaving 12 bases between them. The CDR3 loop spans 13 amino acids. Germline V gives CDR1 MDHEN, CDR2 SYDVKM. The CDR3 here is CASSLPRGQPQHF. The CDR3 nucleotides are TGTGCCAGCAGTCTCCCCAGGGGCCAGCCCCAGCATTTT.

Worth noting for this clone: This CDR3 is also generated by other DNA sequences in the sample. The chain recombines TRBV9 with TRBJ2-2, with a tentative D call TRBD2 (5 bases). There are 15 residues in the CDR3. V lost 0 bases, J lost 5 bases, and 11 bases lay in between. Germline V lookup: CDR1 SGDLS, CDR2 YYNGEE. The CDR3 is CASSVVGSGTGELFF. In nucleotides, the CDR3 is TGTGCCAGCAGCGTAGTGGGATCGGGGACCGGGGAGCTGTTTTTT.

This chain links TRBV5-1 with TRBJ1-1; TRBD1 might be the D (5 bases). Trimming pared 0 bases from V and 5 bases from J, leaving 14 bases between. The CDR3 contains 15 residues. Germline loops: CDR1 SGHRS, CDR2 YFSETQ. CDR3 residues: CASSLAGTSLTEAFF. The CDR3 region has the DNA TGCGCCAGCAGCTTGGCGGGGACGAGCTTGACTGAAGCTTTCTTT.

The chain uses TRBV6-1 and TRBJ2-1, with TRBD2 identical over 16 bases. The J segment lost 2 bases and the V segment lost 4 bases, leaving 11 bases of the junction unmatched. CDR1 is MNHNS, CDR2 SASEGT, per germline. This CDR3 contains 20 residues. The CDR3 DNA reads TGTGCCAGCAGTGCGATACCGGGACTAGCGGGAGGGCCACCCTACAATGAGCAGTTCTTC. It encodes CASSAIPGLAGGPPYNEQFF.

V gene TRBV19 combines with J gene TRBJ1-5, with D perhaps TRBD1 (5 bases). This CDR3 is 18 amino acids long. Trimming left V 7 bases short and J 0 bases short, with 22 bases between. Germline CDR1 reads LNHDA; CDR2 reads SQIVND (reference sequence). CDR3 in amino acids: CASIAPGDLLSSNQPQHF. The DNA for the CDR3 is TGTGCCAGTATCGCCCCGGGGGACCTTTTATCTAGCAATCAGCCCCAGCATTTT.

The rearrangement uses TRBV7-9 and TRBJ1-1; TRBD1 agrees at 10 bases. The germline CDR1 and CDR2 sequences are SEHNR and FQNEAQ (reference sequence). The CDR3 length is 15 residues. The junction had 8 bases not matched to a gene; V was cut back by 5 bases and J by 5 bases. DNA of the CDR3: TGTGCCAGCAGCCAAAAGACAGGGGGCTTTACTGAAGCTTTCTTT. It codes for CASSQKTGGFTEAFF.

This chain uses TRBV4-2 with TRBJ2-5; tentatively, D is TRBD1 (6 bases). Germline V CDR1 and CDR2: LGHNA, YNFKEQ. This CDR3 contains 16 residues. The ends were cut back, 3 bases at V and 4 bases at J, with 18 bases in the middle. The CDR3 loop is CASSHPVTGRTETQYF. The CDR3 bases are TGTGCCAGCAGCCACCCGGTTACAGGGAGAACAGAGACCCAGTACTTC.

The chain recombines TRBV28 with TRBJ2-2, with TRBD2 identical over 10 bases. From germline, CDR1 is MDHEN and CDR2 SYDVKM. Trimming at V came to 6 bases and at J to 3 bases, leaving 7 bases not matched to a gene. This CDR3 spans 16 amino acids. The CDR3 spells CASRKRGLADTGELFF. CDR3 coding DNA: TGTGCCAGCAGGAAAAGAGGACTAGCGGACACCGGGGAGCTGTTTTTT.

The V call is TRBV19, the J call TRBJ1-4; D may be TRBD1 (5 bases). V was trimmed by 6 bases and J by 7 bases, leaving 15 bases between them. CDR1 LNHDA and CDR2 SQIVND come from the germline V gene (reference sequence). The CDR3 length is 14 residues. DNA of the CDR3: TGTGCCAGTAGCGTCAGCACAGGACCTGAAAAACTGTTTTTT. Amino acid sequence: CASSVSTGPEKLFF.

This sequence joins TRBV19 and TRBJ1-1; D is ambiguous. The germline V and J ends were trimmed by 3 bases and 3 bases, with 8 bases remaining between them. Germline loops: CDR1 LNHDA, CDR2 SQIVND (reference sequence). The length of the CDR3 is 13 residues. CDR3 protein: CASSMGLDTEAFF. In nucleotides, the CDR3 is TGTGCCAGTAGTATGGGTTTGGACACTGAAGCTTTCTTT.

The chain uses TRBV7-8 and TRBJ1-1, with 10 bases fitting TRBD1. Germline values: CDR1 SGHVS, CDR2 FQNEAQ. CDR3 length equals 18 residues. The J segment lost 6 bases and the V segment lost 3 bases, leaving 16 bases of the junction unmatched. DNA for the CDR3: TGTGCCAGCAGCTTGGGGTTAGGAAGGGGGACAGGGGATTCTGAAGCTTTCTTT. Its translation is CASSLGLGRGTGDSEAFF.

This chain links TRBV27 with TRBJ2-7, with D tentatively TRBD1 (8 bases). Per germline, CDR1 MNHEY and CDR2 SMNVEV (reference sequence). The CDR3 is made up of 14 amino acids. Trimming removed 3 bases at V and 6 bases at J, with 15 bases between. The CDR3 DNA reads TGTGCCAGCAGTTTCCGACAGGGGAGGGGCGAGCAGTACTTC. This translates into CASSFRQGRGEQYF.

Turning to this clone: The same CDR3 can be traced to other DNA sequences in this sample. In nucleotides, the CDR3 is TGTGCCAGCAGTGGACGGGGCTACGAGCAGTACTTC. Translation: CASSGRGYEQYF. The J gene is TRBJ2-7, the V gene TRBV6-5; weak D call: TRBD2 (5 bases). Per germline, CDR1 MNHEY and CDR2 SVGAGI. CDR3 length: 12 amino acids. Trimming removed 5 bases from V and 3 bases from J, with 8 bases in between.

The chain has TRBV28 and TRBJ2-7, with D perhaps matching TRBD1 (5 bases). The CDR3 extends over 15 amino acids. The germline V gene has CDR1 MDHEN and CDR2 SYDVKM. V lost 7 bases and J 2 bases, leaving 18 bases between the germline ends. CDR3 coding DNA: TGTGCCAGCACTAGTGGGGCAGGGAACCCCTACGAGCAGTACTTC. Protein: CASTSGAGNPYEQYF.

The rearrangement links TRBV11-2 to TRBJ1-1, with TRBD1 identical over 9 bases. J gave up 7 bases and V 4 bases, and 10 bases lay outside the gene matches. CDR3 length: 15 residues. CDR1 and CDR2 from the germline V gene are SGHAT and FQNNGV. The CDR3 spells CASSSYRGRGNEAFF. The CDR3, as DNA: TGTGCCAGCAGCTCGTACAGGGGGCGCGGAAATGAAGCTTTCTTT. Full variable domain (outside the CDR3, taken from reference TRBV11-2 and TRBJ1-1): EAGVAQSPRYKIIEKRQSVAFWCNPISGHATLYWYQQILGQGPKLLIQFQNNGVVDDSQLPKDRFSAERLKGVDSTLKIQPAKLEDSAVYLCASSSYRGRGNEAFFGQGTRLTVV.

V usage is TRBV5-4 and J usage is TRBJ2-5, with D uncertain. The germline CDR1 and CDR2 sequences are SGHNT and YYREEE (reference sequence). There are 13 residues in the CDR3. V lost 5 bases to trimming and J lost 1 base, with 9 bases between them. CDR3: CASRYQLQETQYF. CDR3 in DNA: TGTGCCAGCAGGTACCAACTCCAAGAGACCCAGTACTTC.

Regarding this clone: Different DNA sequences within this sample yield the same CDR3. DNA of the CDR3: TGCAGCGCGGACAGGGGGCCCCAAGAGACCCAGTACTTC. It translates to CSADRGPQETQYF. The chain employs TRBV29-1 and TRBJ2-5; the match to TRBD1 covers 11 bases. The CDR3 spans 13 residues. The J segment lost 1 base and the V segment lost 7 bases, leaving 2 bases of the junction unmatched. The germline V gene has CDR1 SQVTM and CDR2 ANQGSEA.

J is TRBJ2-1 and V is TRBV27; 7 bases are a match to TRBD2. Germline trimming cut 3 bases from V and 3 bases from J; bases unmatched to any gene: 11. CDR3 length equals 17 residues. Germline CDR1 and CDR2: MNHEY and SMNVEV (reference sequence). CDR3 region: CASSLAPQAGNYNEQFF. DNA for the CDR3: TGTGCCAGCAGTTTGGCCCCTCAAGCGGGAAACTACAATGAGCAGTTCTTC.

This clone appeared a single time. This specimen includes other DNA sequences encoding the same CDR3. The chain has TRBV5-8 and TRBJ1-5; D not certain. CDR1 is SGHTS and CDR2 is YDEGEE in the germline V gene. The CDR3 is 13 residues long. With 4 bases removed from V and 5 bases from J, the gap between germline ends came to 10 bases. The CDR3 DNA follows: TGTGCCAGCAGCCTCTGGGCGGATCAGCCCCAGCATTTT. Its translation is CASSLWADQPQHF.